This T cell receptor (beta chain) is drawn from a study of cytomegalovirus exposure and HLA in healthy donors. Use of 60 Vbeta and 13 Jbeta primers characterized the PCR. Measured with immunoSEQ multiplex PCR; TCRdb has only the in-frame clones, and not every one. The sample holds about 130,000 clones, more than 80% seen once. Study observations and caveats: The study recorded 160 or so TCR beta chains that were cytomegalovirus-associated.

Germline V CDR1 and CDR2: SNHLY, FYNNEI. This CDR3 has 15 residues. Trimming took off 2 bases at V and 1 base at J, with 10 bases between the two ends. Points on this clone: Antigen specificity is unknown.

The sequence derives from a woman aged 30 to 39 in good health and CMV-seropositive. J is TRBJ2-3 and V is TRBV2; D ambiguous. Specimen: PBMCs. Written as DNA, the CDR3 is TGTGCCAGCAGTGAAAAGCCGGGTGGCACAGATACGCAGTATTTT. Its protein is CASSEKPGGTDTQYF.